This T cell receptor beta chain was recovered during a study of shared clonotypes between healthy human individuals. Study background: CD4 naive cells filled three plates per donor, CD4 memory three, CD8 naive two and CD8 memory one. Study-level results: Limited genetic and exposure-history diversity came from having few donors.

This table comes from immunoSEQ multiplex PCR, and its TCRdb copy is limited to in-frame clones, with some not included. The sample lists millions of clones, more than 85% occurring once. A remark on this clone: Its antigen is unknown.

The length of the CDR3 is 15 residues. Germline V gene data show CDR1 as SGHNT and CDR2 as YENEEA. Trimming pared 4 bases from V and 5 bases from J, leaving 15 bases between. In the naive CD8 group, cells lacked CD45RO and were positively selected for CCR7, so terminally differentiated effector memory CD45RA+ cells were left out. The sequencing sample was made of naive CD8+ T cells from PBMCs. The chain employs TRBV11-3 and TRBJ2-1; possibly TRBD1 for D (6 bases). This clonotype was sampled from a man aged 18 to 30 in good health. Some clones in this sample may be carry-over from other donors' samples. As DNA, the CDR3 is TGTGCCAGCAGCTCCCGAGGGGGAGAGCACAATGAGCAGTTCTTC. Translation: CASSSRGGEHNEQFF.